This T cell receptor (beta chain) was recovered during a study of CD8+ T cells in alopecia areata. Study results and limitations: Alphabeta T cells residing in normal skin are also sequenced in scalp samples. Mice showed TCR sharing more clearly than patients did, possibly owing to HLA. Lesional scalp, especially alopecia totalis/universalis, showed higher clonality than normal scalp.

The researchers isolated CD4+ and CD8+ T cells from PBMCs by sorting. Extracted RNA was reverse transcribed, and the resulting cDNA served as sequencing template. The repertoire was sequenced with immunoSEQ multiplex PCR; TCRdb's copy has only in-frame clones and lacks some. This sample has about 150,000 clones; roughly 58% occur once, and the top ten carry 35% to 40%. This clone has only a few counts. What it binds is not known. The CDR3 is 13 residues long. The ends lost 3 bases at V and 3 bases at J; junction bases unmatched: 4. The germline V gene encodes CDR1 SQVTM and CDR2 ANQGSEA. The receptor comes from a human donor in good health. This chain joins TRBV29-1 and TRBJ1-2; 7 nucleotides match TRBD1. Sequencing was carried out using CD8+ T cells sorted from blood. For the CDR3, the DNA is TGCAGCGTTGATGAGCAGGGGGACTATGGCTACACCTTC. Translated, it gives CSVDEQGDYGYTF. The complete variable domain, with remaining parts taken from reference TRBV29-1 and TRBJ1-2, reads SAVISQKPSRDICQRGTSLTIQCQVDSQVTMMFWYRQQPGQSLTLIATANQGSEATYESGFVIDKFPISRPNLTFSTLTVSNMSPEDSSIYLCSVDEQGDYGYTFGSGTRLTVV.